The 30 T cell receptor beta chains in this list originate from one sample, sequenced in a study of T-cell reconstitution after alpha-beta-depleted transplantation in children (dated by TCRdb to the mid-2010s). Receptors were amplified or captured by PCR. The sequencer was an Illumina HiSeq 2500. Molecular barcoding was employed in the preparation of TCR libraries, with unique molecular identifiers being used to normalize TCRbeta repertoire quantification. In-frame beta chains were kept once TCRdb had trimmed the public reads at Q25 with fastp and called clones with MiXCR. Identical CDR3 proteins give one entry, which carries the most common genes and DNA. This sample comprises more than 400,000 distinct CDR3 sequences, roughly an eighth of them detected only once. The ten largest account for about 15% of the sample. The label giving this sample's treatment or condition can be read as: allogeneic hematopoietic cell transplantation with graft depleted of TCRalphabeta T cells and CD19 B cells.

The sample consisted of PBMCs, mostly from graft donor cells, taken 180 days after TCRalphabeta/CD19-depleted stem cell transplant. The receptors shown here come from a female patient aged 2 to 10 who had a stem cell transplant for aplastic anemia, so the T cells may come from the graft donor.

This clonotype was found a few times. This chain connects TRBV6-1 to TRBJ2-5; 13 positions agree with TRBD2. Germline V lookup: CDR1 MNHNS, CDR2 SASEGT. V was clipped by 6 bases and J by 4 bases; unmatched bases: 11. This CDR3 comprises 17 residues. This chain's CDR3 is CASSSGTSGTGRETQYF. CDR3 in DNA: TGTGCCAGCAGCTCCGGGACTAGCGGGACAGGAAGAGAGACCCAGTACTTC.

There are a few counts of this clonotype. V is TRBV6-1 and J is TRBJ2-2; TRBD1 agrees at 8 bases. The CDR3 loop spans 15 amino acids. Trimming took 1 base from V and 5 from J; bases not matched to a gene: 3. Germline V gene lookup returns CDR1 MNHNS and CDR2 SASEGT. CDR3: CASSEGTGTTGELFF. In DNA, the CDR3 is TGTGCCAGCAGTGAAGGGACAGGGACTACCGGGGAGCTGTTTTTT.

This clonotype was seen a few times. The chain links TRBV20-1 to TRBJ2-4, with 9 nucleotides matching TRBD2. V shed 2 bases, J shed 6 bases, and the junction held 2 bases outside the gene matches. Germline V lookup: CDR1 DFQATT, CDR2 SNEGSKA (reference sequence). The CDR3 extends over 13 amino acids. The CDR3 sequence: CSARLTSGNIQYF. The CDR3 DNA reads TGCAGTGCTAGACTGACTAGCGGAAACATTCAGTACTTC.

The V call is TRBV20-1, the J call TRBJ2-3; 10 nucleotides match TRBD2. The CDR3 is 13 residues long. The V gene's germline CDR1 is DFQATT and CDR2 SNEGSKA (reference sequence). With 6 bases clipped from V and 2 bases from J, the junction kept 2 bases outside the gene matches. The CDR3 protein is CSAAGGHTDTQYF. The CDR3 nucleotides read TGCAGTGCAGCGGGAGGGCACACAGATACGCAGTATTTT.

The chain combines TRBV12-3 or TRBV12-4 with TRBJ2-2; TRBD2 matches 8 bases. With 3 bases clipped from V and 0 bases from J, the junction kept 9 bases outside the gene matches. The CDR3 extends over 18 amino acids. DNA for the CDR3: TGTGCCAGCAGTTTTGGTCCGGGAGGGCCTGCGAACACCGGGGAGCTGTTTTTT. It encodes CASSFGPGGPANTGELFF.

This rearrangement joins TRBV18 to TRBJ2-1; 13 bases align to TRBD2. After removal of 6 bases from V and 5 bases from J, the junction contained 4 bases not matched to a gene. Per germline, CDR1 KGHSH and CDR2 LQKENI. The CDR3 loop spans 15 amino acids. DNA for the CDR3: TGTGCCAGCTCCGGGGGGACTAGCGGGAACAATGAGCAGTTCTTC. It encodes CASSGGTSGNNEQFF.

This clonotype was counted many times. V is TRBV29-1 and J is TRBJ2-3; TRBD2 matches at 11 bases. The CDR3 has 16 residues. V shed 7 bases and J 2 bases; nucleotides not matched to a gene: 11. From germline, CDR1 is SQVTM and CDR2 ANQGSEA. The CDR3 DNA is TGCAGCGCCCGCTCGGGGACTAGCGGAACCACAGATACGCAGTATTTT. The encoded protein is CSARSGTSGTTDTQYF.

This chain links TRBV9 with TRBJ2-3; D call uncertain. Germline V gene data show CDR1 as SGDLS and CDR2 as YYNGEE. There are 14 residues in the CDR3. The V and J ends lost 0 bases and 5 bases respectively, with 10 bases between them. The CDR3 DNA reads TGTGCCAGCAGCGTAGCTATCGGGCTAGATACGCAGTATTTT. Its protein is CASSVAIGLDTQYF.

At least ten counts were recorded for this clonotype. V and J are TRBV7-2 and TRBJ1-1; no reliable D call. The germline V gene encodes CDR1 SGHTA and CDR2 FQGNSA. The CDR3 has 15 amino acids. V shed 9 bases and J shed 6 bases, with 23 bases lying between them. The CDR3 region has the DNA TGTGCCAGTATGAATTGGGCCCTGCTTCATGCTGAAGCTTTCTTT. It yields the protein CASMNWALLHAEAFF.

This clonotype was seen a handful of times. This chain joins TRBV20-1 and TRBJ1-2; 8 nucleotides line up with TRBD1. The CDR3 has 14 amino acids. With V trimmed by 6 bases and J by 4 bases, 10 bases remained unmatched. The germline CDR1 and CDR2 sequences are DFQATT and SNEGSKA (reference sequence). This CDR3 is CSAPVKGTGYGYTF. DNA of the CDR3: TGCAGTGCCCCGGTTAAGGGGACAGGCTATGGCTACACCTTC.

This clonotype came up many times. The chain recombines TRBV20-1 with TRBJ2-7, with unresolved D. The germline CDR1 and CDR2 sequences are DFQATT and SNEGSKA (reference sequence). CDR3 length: 14 amino acids. Trimming cost V 4 bases and J 1 base, with 14 bases left between them. CDR3 loop: CSAKNIGGSYEQYF. CDR3 nucleotides: TGCAGTGCTAAAAATATCGGTGGATCCTACGAGCAGTACTTC.

This clonotype appeared many times. The CDR3 DNA follows: TGCGCCAGCAGCCAAGATGGGGGACAGCCCCAGCATTTT. It specifies CASSQDGGQPQHF. The chain employs TRBV4-3 and TRBJ1-5; tentatively, D is TRBD1 (5 bases). The CDR3 extends over 13 amino acids. In germline, CDR1 is LGHNA, CDR2 YSLEER. Trimming shortened V by 0 bases and J by 7 bases, and 7 bases separated the two germline ends.

In DNA form, the CDR3 reads TGTGCCAGCAGTTACTGGGGACTAGCGCCACCCGGGGAGCTGTTTTTT. Protein sequence: CASSYWGLAPPGELFF. The chain joins TRBV6-2 or TRBV6-3 to TRBJ2-2, with 10 bases that match TRBD2. V trimming: 1 base; J trimming: 6 bases; junction bases outside the gene matches: 5. The CDR3 is 16 residues long. Germline V gene data show CDR1 as MNHEY and CDR2 as SVGEGT.

The chain links TRBV12-3 or TRBV12-4 to TRBJ2-7; a possible D gene is TRBD1 (6 bases). Trimming removed 6 bases at V and 1 base at J, with 13 bases between. The CDR3 contains 14 residues. The CDR3 DNA sequence: TGTGCCAGCAGCCTACAGGGTCGGTCCTACGAGCAGTACTTC. Protein product: CASSLQGRSYEQYF.

This clonotype turned up a few times. This CDR3 is CATRKGTSGNYEQYF. The CDR3 coding sequence is TGTGCCACCAGGAAGGGGACTAGCGGAAACTACGAGCAGTACTTC. This chain connects TRBV15 to TRBJ2-7, with TRBD2 identical over 11 bases. Trimming at V came to 6 bases and at J to 3 bases, leaving 7 bases not matched to a gene. Germline assignment: CDR1 LNHNV and CDR2 YYDKDF (reference sequence). The CDR3 sequence is 15 residues long.

The chain uses TRBV30 and TRBJ1-2; the D gene is possibly TRBD1 (5 bases). This CDR3 spans 13 amino acids. V dropped 0 bases and J dropped 4 bases, with 9 bases sitting between them. Germline V gene data show CDR1 as GTSNPN and CDR2 as SVGIG (reference sequence). This chain's CDR3 is CAWSVRQSYGYTF. The CDR3 DNA reads as TGTGCCTGGAGTGTAAGACAGAGCTATGGCTACACCTTC.

This chain links TRBV6-5 with TRBJ2-1; 9 bases agree with TRBD1. The CDR3 length is 18 residues. CDR1 MNHEY and CDR2 SVGAGI come from the germline V gene. The V segment lost 2 bases and the J segment 9 bases; nucleotides outside the gene matches: 17. CDR3 loop: CASSYPRTGVGSLPEQFF. The CDR3 coding sequence is TGTGCCAGCAGTTACCCACGGACAGGGGTCGGGAGTTTGCCTGAGCAGTTCTTC.

On this clonotype itself: A clone one base away is much larger, so this may be a read error. The CDR3 DNA reads TGCAGTGTCAGGCCCGAGGGAATGGACAATGAGCAGTTCTTC. As protein: CSVRPEGMDNEQFF. This chain joins TRBV20-1 and TRBJ2-1; D possibly corresponds to TRBD2 (5 bases). The CDR3 has 14 residues. Trimming cost V 7 bases and J 5 bases, with 18 bases left between them. The germline V gene encodes CDR1 DFQATT and CDR2 SNEGSKA (reference sequence).

The gene calls are TRBV18 and TRBJ2-7; TRBD2 might be the D (6 bases). Trimming removed 1 base from V and 2 bases from J, with 9 bases in between. Germline CDR1 is KGHSH and CDR2 is LQKENI. This CDR3 contains 14 residues. CDR3 region: CASSPRGATYEQYF. CDR3 nucleotide sequence: TGTGCCAGCTCACCACGCGGGGCAACCTACGAGCAGTACTTC.

This clonotype was recorded at least ten times. CDR3 protein: CASSTGGTQYF. DNA for the CDR3: TGTGCCAGCAGTACTGGGGGGACCCAGTACTTC. The chain recombines TRBV25-1 with TRBJ2-5; D is perhaps TRBD1 or TRBD2 (5 bases each). Germline CDR1 reads MGHDK; CDR2 reads SYGVNS. This CDR3 region has 11 residues. V gave up 5 bases and J gave up 7 bases, with 8 bases separating them.

This clonotype was counted many times. This chain uses TRBV5-1 with TRBJ2-3, with 8 bases lining up with TRBD2. This CDR3 is 15 amino acids long. With 5 bases clipped from V and 1 base from J, the junction kept 6 bases outside the gene matches. The germline V gene has CDR1 SGHRS and CDR2 YFSETQ. In nucleotides, the CDR3 is TGCGCCAGCAGTCTACTAGCGGAGGGCACAGATACGCAGTATTTT. Translating it yields CASSLLAEGTDTQYF. Combining the CDR3 with reference TRBV5-1 and TRBJ2-3 gives the whole variable domain KAGVTQTPRYLIKTRGQQVTLSCSPISGHRSVSWYQQTPGQGLQFLFEYFSETQRNKGNFPGRFSGRQFSNSRSEMNVSTLELGDSALYLCASSLLAEGTDTQYFGPGTRLTVL.

The chain recombines TRBV7-2 with TRBJ2-3, with unresolved D. V was shortened by 5 bases and J by 0 bases, with 9 bases between the two germline ends. This CDR3 spans 14 amino acids. CDR1 and CDR2 (germline): SGHTA, FQGNSA. The CDR3 loop reads CASSLSFSTDTQYF. Here the CDR3 DNA reads TGTGCCAGCAGCCTAAGCTTTAGCACAGATACGCAGTATTTT.

This clonotype came up a few times. V usage is TRBV2 and J usage is TRBJ2-1, with 8 bases fitting TRBD2. There are 15 residues in the CDR3. Germline V gene data show CDR1 as SNHLY and CDR2 as FYNNEI. With V trimmed by 8 bases and J by 5 bases, 11 bases remained unmatched. As DNA, the CDR3 is TGTGCCAGCGGGGCCGGAGCGGGAGTGGACAATGAGCAGTTCTTC. Amino acids: CASGAGAGVDNEQFF.

This clonotype was counted once. This rearrangement joins TRBV11-2 to TRBJ2-3; no definite D call. Per germline, CDR1 SGHAT and CDR2 FQNNGV. With 7 bases removed from V and 0 bases from J, the gap between germline ends came to 11 bases. The CDR3 covers 14 residues. CDR3 protein: CASTRGGSTDTQYF. In DNA, the CDR3 is TGTGCCAGCACCCGAGGTGGTAGCACAGATACGCAGTATTTT.

This clonotype was recorded a few times. V is TRBV6-2 or TRBV6-3 and J is TRBJ2-2, with no clear D. This CDR3 comprises 15 residues. CDR1 and CDR2 from the germline V gene are MNHEY and SVGEGT. Between the trimmed V and J ends, which lost 1 base and 6 bases, there was a span of 12 bases. CDR3 coding DNA: TGTGCCAGCAGTTACTGGCTAGGCGAGGCCGGGGAGCTGTTTTTT. It is translated as CASSYWLGEAGELFF.

This clonotype has a handful of counts. The chain links TRBV7-8 to TRBJ2-3, with 8 bases aligning to TRBD2. The CDR3 extends over 16 amino acids. After removal of 5 bases from V and 1 base from J, the junction contained 8 bases not matched to a gene. Germline assignment: CDR1 SGHVS and CDR2 FQNEAQ. The CDR3 region is CASSRAGTRGTDTQYF. CDR3 DNA: TGTGCCAGCAGCAGGGCCGGGACTAGAGGCACAGATACGCAGTATTTT. Full variable domain (missing parts from reference TRBV7-8 and TRBJ2-3): GAGVSQSPRYKVAKRGQDVALRCDPISGHVSLFWYQQALGQGPEFLTYFQNEAQLDKSGLPSDRFFAERPEGSVSTLKIQRTQQEDSAVYLCASSRAGTRGTDTQYFGPGTRLTVL.

This clonotype was seen only a few times. The chain links TRBV20-1 to TRBJ2-4, with D perhaps being TRBD1 or TRBD2 (6 bases each). The CDR3 extends over 13 amino acids. The ends were cut back, 1 base at V and 7 bases at J, with 11 bases in the middle. Germline CDR1 and CDR2: DFQATT and SNEGSKA (reference sequence). CDR3 amino acids: CSARGVGGNIQYF. The DNA for the CDR3 is TGCAGTGCTAGAGGGGTAGGGGGGAACATTCAGTACTTC.

The CDR3: CASRTGGNPQHF. CDR3 DNA: TGTGCCAGCAGGACAGGGGGCAACCCCCAGCATTTT. The chain combines TRBV28 with TRBJ1-5; 10 bases are shared with TRBD1. CDR1 and CDR2 (germline): MDHEN, SYDVKM. CDR3 length: 12 amino acids. V lost 6 bases and J lost 10; bases outside the gene matches: 3.

This clonotype was counted a few times. V gene TRBV7-7 combines with J gene TRBJ2-1; D may be TRBD2 (6 bases). V lost 4 bases to trimming and J lost 8 bases, with 15 bases between them. CDR1 SSHAT and CDR2 FNYEAQ come from the germline V gene (reference sequence). The CDR3 extends over 14 amino acids. The CDR3 reads CASSYLGPGDEQFF. The DNA of the CDR3 is TGTGCCAGCAGCTACCTAGGACCGGGAGATGAGCAGTTCTTC.

In its sample, this clonotype was seen a few times. The rearrangement links TRBV3-1 to TRBJ2-4; weak D call: TRBD2 (6 bases). Deletions cut 4 bases from V and 8 bases from J, with 18 bases between. CDR1 and CDR2 (germline): LGHDT, YNNKEL (reference sequence). The CDR3 is 15 amino acids. The DNA of the CDR3 is TGTGCCAGCAGCCCTATACGAGGGGAGGAGGACATTCAGTACTTC. It encodes CASSPIRGEEDIQYF. Variable domain in full (rest from reference TRBV3-1 and TRBJ2-4): DTAVSQTPKYLVTQMGNDKSIKCEQNLGHDTMYWYKQDSKKFLKIMFSYNNKELIINETVPNRFSPKSPDKAHLNLHINSLELGDSAVYFCASSPIRGEEDIQYFGAGTRLSVL.